This T cell receptor (beta chain) was found in a study of blood T cell repertoires in COVID-19. Study-level background: The United States, Italy and Spain were the sources of the acute and convalescent COVID-19 samples. Sample material is recorded as cDNA or gDNA derived from T cells, B-cell-depleted T cells, or PBMCs.

V lost 11 bases and J lost 2; bases outside the gene matches: 4. CDR3 length equals 12 residues. Germline CDR1 reads LNHDA; CDR2 reads SQIVND (reference sequence). Source study methods: Scientists estimated how many nucleated cells there were by amplifying reference gene primers. Data came from immunoSEQ multiplex PCR; TCRdb stores just in-frame clones and leaves some out. From that table come the V and J calls and clone size; the DNA was used to work out D and trimming. Of 130,000 or so clones listed, less than 90% are singletons. Sequenced input: peripheral blood. This sequence joins TRBV19 and TRBJ2-5; TRBD2 agrees at 8 bases. The source of this sequence is a man aged 55 to 70 with acute or convalescent COVID-19. The CDR3 bases are TGTGCCGCGGGGGGTCGGCAAGAGACCCAGTACTTC. Translated, it gives CAAGGRQETQYF. The entire variable domain, with the rest obtained from reference TRBV19 and TRBJ2-5, is as follows: DGGITQSPKYLFRKEGQNVTLSCEQNLNHDAMYWYRQDPGQGLRLIYYSQIVNDFQKGDIAEGYSVSREKKESFPLTVTSAQKNPTAFYLCAAGGRQETQYFGPGTRLLVL.